This TCR beta chain was sequenced in a study of cytomegalovirus exposure and HLA in healthy donors. Findings and caveats of the study: TCR beta V segments were, for the most part, productive about 87% or about 30% of the time in an earlier analysis. Later analysis showed TCR association rates varying by HLA locus, highest for DRB1 and lowest for HLA-C.

This clone appeared a few times. Antigen unknown. In germline, CDR1 is SGHRS, CDR2 YFSETQ. The CDR3 length is 15 residues. Deletions cut 4 bases from V and 2 bases from J, with 15 bases between. The PCR employed 60 Vbeta primers together with 13 Jbeta primers. Profiling relied on immunoSEQ multiplex PCR, and the TCRdb table lists in-frame clones only, not all of them. The profile shows over 150,000 clones, around four fifths of them singletons. Sequencing input: PBMCs. The chain joins TRBV5-1 to TRBJ2-5; D possibly corresponds to TRBD1 (6 bases). The sequence came from a woman younger than 45 in good health and CMV-seropositive. Here the CDR3 DNA reads TGCGCCAGCAGCGCAGGACGACAGGTTCAAGAGACCCAGTACTTC. Encoded protein: CASSAGRQVQETQYF.